These T cell receptor beta chains were read from a single sample in a study of blood T cell repertoires in COVID-19. TCRdb's copy holds only in-frame clones and misses some; the assay was immunoSEQ multiplex PCR. The data show 100,000 to 130,000 clones, roughly 85% seen once. The sample taken for sequencing was peripheral blood. The receptor set was obtained from a human donor in a cohort sampled during active COVID-19. The CDR3 runs from the conserved cysteine through the conserved F or W. The order of the fields is D gene, V gene, J gene, clone size, CDR3 protein, CDR3 DNA. The D gene is left open where the match is weak. Clone size, where shown, is once, few, many, or a class for clones that have expanded.

-	TRBV6-6	TRBJ1-5	few	CAIEEGKDQPQHF	TGTGCCATCGAGGAGGGGAAAGATCAGCCCCAGCATTTT
TRBD2	TRBV28	TRBJ2-1	-	CASSQGLAGSEQFF	TGTGCCAGCAGTCAGGGACTAGCGGGGAGTGAGCAGTTCTTC
TRBD2	TRBV5-1	TRBJ2-1	-	CASSGGVLVPDEQFF	TGCGCCAGCAGCGGGGGGGTGTTGGTTCCCGATGAGCAGTTCTTC
-	TRBV5-8	TRBJ2-5	-	CASSLGRGPGVSETQYF	TGTGCCAGCAGCTTGGGGCGGGGGCCCGGTGTTAGCGAGACCCAGTACTTC
-	TRBV7-9	TRBJ2-2	-	CASSRGDTGELFF	TGTGCCAGCAGCCGCGGAGACACCGGGGAGCTGTTTTTT
-	TRBV6-5	TRBJ2-3	-	CASRGTGTQYF	TGTGCCAGCAGGGGTACGGGTACGCAGTATTTT
-	TRBV29-1	TRBJ2-7	-	CSVGQGSYEQYF	TGCAGCGTTGGGCAGGGCTCCTACGAGCAGTACTTC
-	TRBV7-2	TRBJ2-2	few	CASSFTRNTGELFF	TGTGCCAGCAGCTTCACCAGGAACACCGGGGAGCTGTTTTTT
TRBD2	TRBV27	TRBJ2-7	-	CASRTTGTSSYEQYF	TGTGCCAGCAGAACTACCGGGACTAGCTCCTACGAGCAGTACTTC
-	TRBV7-9	TRBJ2-5	-	CASTIQETQYF	TGTGCCAGCACCATCCAGGAGACCCAGTACTTC
TRBD1	TRBV11-3	TRBJ2-7	-	CASSLGTGTEQYF	TGTGCCAGCAGCTTAGGGACAGGGACGGAGCAGTACTTC
-	TRBV27	TRBJ1-2	-	CASSFRGEGYTF	TGTGCCAGCAGCTTCCGGGGGGAGGGCTACACCTTC
-	TRBV21-1	TRBJ2-7	-	CASRGDRPHEQYF	TGTGCCAGCAGGGGTGACAGGCCCCACGAGCAGTACTTC
TRBD1	TRBV30	TRBJ2-1	-	CAWSVQGYNEQFF	TGTGCCTGGAGTGTACAGGGGTACAATGAGCAGTTCTTC
-	TRBV4-2	TRBJ2-7	once	CASSQERTSSAAYEQYF	TGTGCCAGCAGCCAAGAAAGAACCTCTTCGGCGGCCTACGAGCAGTACTTC
TRBD1	TRBV14	TRBJ1-2	-	CASSPRQGDSYGYTF	TGTGCCAGCAGCCCCCGACAGGGAGATTCATATGGCTACACCTTC
-	TRBV11-2	TRBJ2-1	once	CASSSSRVEQFF	TGTGCCAGCAGCTCAAGCAGGGTCGAGCAGTTCTTC
-	TRBV4-1	TRBJ1-2	-	CASSRGTPDLLGYTF	TGCGCCAGCAGCCGAGGGACACCTGACCTCCTTGGCTACACCTTC
-	TRBV19	TRBJ1-5	-	CASKGDFSNQPQHF	TGTGCCAGTAAGGGAGACTTTAGCAATCAGCCCCAGCATTTT
TRBD1	TRBV14	TRBJ1-6	-	CASSQAGQGKTSSYNSPLHF	TGTGCCAGCAGCCAGGCGGGACAGGGAAAGACCAGCTCCTATAATTCACCCCTCCACTTT
-	TRBV6-6	TRBJ2-7	once	CAGYEGYEQYF	TGTGCTGGATATGAGGGCTACGAGCAGTACTTC
TRBD2	TRBV5-1	TRBJ2-1	-	CASSREGSSYNEQFF	TGCGCCAGCAGCAGGGAGGGGAGCTCCTACAATGAGCAGTTCTTC
TRBD1	TRBV6-6	TRBJ1-2	-	CASSFRTGGLGGYTF	TGTGCCAGCAGTTTCAGGACAGGGGGCTTAGGTGGCTACACCTTC
-	TRBV12-3/TRBV12-4	TRBJ1-1	-	CASSTDRNTEAFF	TGTGCCAGCAGTACCGACAGAAACACTGAAGCTTTCTTT